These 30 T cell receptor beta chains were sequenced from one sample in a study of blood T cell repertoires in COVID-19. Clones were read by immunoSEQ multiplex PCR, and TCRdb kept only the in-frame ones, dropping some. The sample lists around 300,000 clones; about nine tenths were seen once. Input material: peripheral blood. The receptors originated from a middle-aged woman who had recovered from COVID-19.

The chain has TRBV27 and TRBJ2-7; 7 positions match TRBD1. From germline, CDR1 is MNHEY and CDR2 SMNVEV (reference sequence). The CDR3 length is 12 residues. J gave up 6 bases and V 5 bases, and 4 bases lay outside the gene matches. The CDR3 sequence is CASSAYRGEQYF. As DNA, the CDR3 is TGTGCCAGCAGTGCCTACAGGGGCGAGCAGTACTTC.

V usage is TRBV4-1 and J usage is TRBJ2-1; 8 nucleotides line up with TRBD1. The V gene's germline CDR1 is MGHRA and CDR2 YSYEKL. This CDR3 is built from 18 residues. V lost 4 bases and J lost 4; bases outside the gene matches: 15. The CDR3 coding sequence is TGCGCCAGCAGCCGAGGGGTGTTTACAGGGGGTGCGTACAATGAGCAGTTCTTC. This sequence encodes CASSRGVFTGGAYNEQFF.

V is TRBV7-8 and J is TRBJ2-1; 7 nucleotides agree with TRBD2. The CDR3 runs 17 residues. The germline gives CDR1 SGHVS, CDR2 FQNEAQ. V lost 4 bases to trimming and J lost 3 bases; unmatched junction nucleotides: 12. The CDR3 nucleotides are TGTGCCAGCAGCTCAACCACAGGACTAGGCCTCTACAATGAGCAGTTCTTC. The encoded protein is CASSSTTGLGLYNEQFF.

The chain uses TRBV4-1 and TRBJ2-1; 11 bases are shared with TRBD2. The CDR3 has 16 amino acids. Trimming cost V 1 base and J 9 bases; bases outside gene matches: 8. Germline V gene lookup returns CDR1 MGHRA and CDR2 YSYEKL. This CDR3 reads CASSQGSGRARSEQFF. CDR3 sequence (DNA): TGCGCCAGCAGCCAAGGTAGCGGGAGGGCCCGTAGTGAGCAGTTCTTC.

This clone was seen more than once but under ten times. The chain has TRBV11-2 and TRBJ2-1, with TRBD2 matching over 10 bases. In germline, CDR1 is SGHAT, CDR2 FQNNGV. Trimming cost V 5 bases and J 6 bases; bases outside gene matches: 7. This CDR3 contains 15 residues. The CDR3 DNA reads TGTGCCAGCAGCCAACAAGCGGGAGGGGCCAATGAGCAGTTCTTC. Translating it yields CASSQQAGGANEQFF.

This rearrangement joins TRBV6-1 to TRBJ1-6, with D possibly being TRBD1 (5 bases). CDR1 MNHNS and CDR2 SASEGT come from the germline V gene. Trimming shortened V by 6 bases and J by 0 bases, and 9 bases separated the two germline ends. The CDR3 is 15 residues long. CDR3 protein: CASRKDSSYNSPLHF. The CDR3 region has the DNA TGTGCCAGCAGAAAAGACAGCTCCTATAATTCACCCCTCCACTTT.

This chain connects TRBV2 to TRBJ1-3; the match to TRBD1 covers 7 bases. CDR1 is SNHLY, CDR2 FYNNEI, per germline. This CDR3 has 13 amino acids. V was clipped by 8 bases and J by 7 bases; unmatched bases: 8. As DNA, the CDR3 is TGTGCCAGCGTGGGACAGATTACTAACACCATATATTTT. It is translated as CASVGQITNTIYF.

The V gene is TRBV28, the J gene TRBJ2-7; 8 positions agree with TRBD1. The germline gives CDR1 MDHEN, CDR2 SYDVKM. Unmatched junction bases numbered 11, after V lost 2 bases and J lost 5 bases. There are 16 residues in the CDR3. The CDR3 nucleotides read TGTGCCAGCAGTTTACACCCGGGACAGGCGGACCACGAGCAGTACTTC. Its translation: CASSLHPGQADHEQYF.

For the CDR3, the DNA is TGCGCCAGCAGCTACCGTCTAGCGGGAGGAGGCAATGAGCAGTTCTTC. Residues: CASSYRLAGGGNEQFF. The V gene is TRBV4-1, the J gene TRBJ2-1; 11 bases align to TRBD2. CDR3 size: 16 residues. Trimming cost V 5 bases and J 6 bases; bases outside gene matches: 9. Germline V gene sequence: CDR1 MGHRA, CDR2 YSYEKL.

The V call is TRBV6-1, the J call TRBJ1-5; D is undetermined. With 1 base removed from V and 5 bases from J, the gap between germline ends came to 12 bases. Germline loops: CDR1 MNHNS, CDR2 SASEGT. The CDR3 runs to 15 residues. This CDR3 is CASSEGEEGHQPQHF. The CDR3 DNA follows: TGTGCCAGCAGTGAAGGGGAGGAAGGGCATCAGCCCCAGCATTTT.

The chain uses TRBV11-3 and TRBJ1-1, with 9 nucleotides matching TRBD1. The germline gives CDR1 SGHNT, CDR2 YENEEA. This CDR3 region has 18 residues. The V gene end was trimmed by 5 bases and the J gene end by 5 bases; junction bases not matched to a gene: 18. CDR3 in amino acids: CASSQPGSGQGFVTEAFF. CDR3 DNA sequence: TGTGCCAGCAGCCAACCAGGCTCCGGACAGGGGTTCGTTACTGAAGCTTTCTTT.

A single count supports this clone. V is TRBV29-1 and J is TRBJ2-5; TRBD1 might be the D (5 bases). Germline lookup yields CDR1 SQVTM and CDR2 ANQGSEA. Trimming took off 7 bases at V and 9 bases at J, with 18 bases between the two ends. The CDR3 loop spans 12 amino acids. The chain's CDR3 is CSARLTQGPQYF. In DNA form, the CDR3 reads TGCAGCGCTCGACTGACTCAGGGCCCCCAGTACTTC.

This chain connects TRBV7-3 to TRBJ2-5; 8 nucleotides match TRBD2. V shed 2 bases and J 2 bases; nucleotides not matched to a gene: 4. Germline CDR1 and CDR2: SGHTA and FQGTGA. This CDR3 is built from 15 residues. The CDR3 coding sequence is TGTGCCAGCAGCTTAGGTAGCGGGGTACAAGAGACCCAGTACTTC. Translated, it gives CASSLGSGVQETQYF.

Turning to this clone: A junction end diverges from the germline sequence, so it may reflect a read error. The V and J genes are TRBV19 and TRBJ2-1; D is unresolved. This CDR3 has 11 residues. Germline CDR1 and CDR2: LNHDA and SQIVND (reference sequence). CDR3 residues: CTSSSIYEQFF. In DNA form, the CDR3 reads TGTACCAGTAGTTCAATTTATGAGCAGTTCTTC.

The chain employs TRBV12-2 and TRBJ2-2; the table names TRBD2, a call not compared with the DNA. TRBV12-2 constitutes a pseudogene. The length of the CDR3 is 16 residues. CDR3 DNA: TGTGCAAGTCGCTCAACTAGCGGGAGGGCCGTCGGGGAGCTGTTTTTT. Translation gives CASRSTSGRAVGELFF.

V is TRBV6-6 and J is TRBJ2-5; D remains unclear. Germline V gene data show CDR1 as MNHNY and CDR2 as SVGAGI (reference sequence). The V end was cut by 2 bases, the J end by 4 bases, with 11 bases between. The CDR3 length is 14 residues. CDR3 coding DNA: TGTGCCAGCAGTTACCCAGGTTCCCTAGAGACCCAGTACTTC. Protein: CASSYPGSLETQYF.

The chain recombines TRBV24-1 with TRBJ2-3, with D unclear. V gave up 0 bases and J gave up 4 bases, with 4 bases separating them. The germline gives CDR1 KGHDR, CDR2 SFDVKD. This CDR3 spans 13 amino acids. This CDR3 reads CATSDLLADTQYF. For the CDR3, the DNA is TGTGCCACCAGTGATTTGCTAGCAGATACGCAGTATTTT.

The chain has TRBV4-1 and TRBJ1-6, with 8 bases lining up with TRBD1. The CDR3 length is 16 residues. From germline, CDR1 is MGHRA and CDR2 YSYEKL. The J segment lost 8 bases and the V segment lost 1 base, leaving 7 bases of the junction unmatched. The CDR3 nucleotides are TGCGCCAGCAGCCAAGGACCGGGACAGGCAGATTCACCCCTCCACTTT. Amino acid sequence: CASSQGPGQADSPLHF.

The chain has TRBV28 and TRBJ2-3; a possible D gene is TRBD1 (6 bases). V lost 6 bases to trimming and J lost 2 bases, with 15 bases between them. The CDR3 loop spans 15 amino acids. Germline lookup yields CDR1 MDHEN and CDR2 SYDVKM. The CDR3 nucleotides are TGTGCCAGCAGCCCGGGACACCTGAACACAGATACGCAGTATTTT. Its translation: CASSPGHLNTDTQYF.

This chain's CDR3 is CASSEGLAANEQFF. CDR3 DNA: TGTGCCAGCAGTGAGGGACTAGCTGCGAATGAGCAGTTCTTC. The rearrangement joins TRBV28 to TRBJ2-1, with 9 bases aligning to TRBD2. The CDR3 runs to 14 residues. Trimming removed 5 bases from V and 7 bases from J; junction bases left unmatched: 6. Germline-derived CDR1 and CDR2 are MDHEN and SYDVKM.

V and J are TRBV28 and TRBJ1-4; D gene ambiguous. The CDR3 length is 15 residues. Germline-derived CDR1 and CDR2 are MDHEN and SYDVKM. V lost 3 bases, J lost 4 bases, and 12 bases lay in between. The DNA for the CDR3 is TGTGCCAGCAGTTTCAGGCGGGCCGGTAATGAAAAACTGTTTTTT. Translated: CASSFRRAGNEKLFF. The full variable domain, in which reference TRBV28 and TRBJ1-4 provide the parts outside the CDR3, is DVKVTQSSRYLVKRTGEKVFLECVQDMDHENMFWYRQDPGLGLRLIYFSYDVKMKEKGDIPEGYSVSREKKERFSLILESASTNQTSMYLCASSFRRAGNEKLFFGSGTQLSVL.

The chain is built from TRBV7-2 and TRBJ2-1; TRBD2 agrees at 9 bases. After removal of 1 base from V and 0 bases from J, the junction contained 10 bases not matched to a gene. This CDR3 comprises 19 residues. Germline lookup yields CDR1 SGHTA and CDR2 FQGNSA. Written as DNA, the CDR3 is TGTGCCAGCAGCTTAGTAGGTGTGGCTAGCGGGATCTCCTACAATGAGCAGTTCTTC. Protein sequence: CASSLVGVASGISYNEQFF.

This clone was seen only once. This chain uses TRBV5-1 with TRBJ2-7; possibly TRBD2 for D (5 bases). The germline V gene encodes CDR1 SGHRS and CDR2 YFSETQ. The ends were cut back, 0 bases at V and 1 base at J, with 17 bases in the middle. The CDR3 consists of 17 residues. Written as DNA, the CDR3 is TGCGCCAGCAGCTTGGCCCAGGCGGGTCGACCATCCTACGAGCAGTACTTC. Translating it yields CASSLAQAGRPSYEQYF. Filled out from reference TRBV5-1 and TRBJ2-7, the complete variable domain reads KAGVTQTPRYLIKTRGQQVTLSCSPISGHRSVSWYQQTPGQGLQFLFEYFSETQRNKGNFPGRFSGRQFSNSRSEMNVSTLELGDSALYLCASSLAQAGRPSYEQYFGPGTRLTVT.

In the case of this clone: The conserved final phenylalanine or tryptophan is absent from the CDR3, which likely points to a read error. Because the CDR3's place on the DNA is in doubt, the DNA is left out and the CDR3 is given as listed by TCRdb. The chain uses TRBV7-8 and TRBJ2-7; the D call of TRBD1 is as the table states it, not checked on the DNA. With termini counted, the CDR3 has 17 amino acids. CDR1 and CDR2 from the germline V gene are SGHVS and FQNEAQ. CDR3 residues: CASSASQGAPSPHRLVI.

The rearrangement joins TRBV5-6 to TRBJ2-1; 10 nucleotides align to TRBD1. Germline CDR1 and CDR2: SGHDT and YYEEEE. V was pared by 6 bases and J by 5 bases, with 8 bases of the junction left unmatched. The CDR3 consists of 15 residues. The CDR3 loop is CASIGTGQGNNEQFF. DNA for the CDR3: TGTGCCAGCATAGGAACGGGACAGGGGAACAATGAGCAGTTCTTC.

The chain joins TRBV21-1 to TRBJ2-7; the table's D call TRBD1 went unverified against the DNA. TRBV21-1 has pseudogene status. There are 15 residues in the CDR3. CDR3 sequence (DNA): TGTGCCAGCAGCAAAGGGGGACAGGGCTCCTACGAGCAGTACTTC. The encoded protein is CASSKGGQGSYEQYF.

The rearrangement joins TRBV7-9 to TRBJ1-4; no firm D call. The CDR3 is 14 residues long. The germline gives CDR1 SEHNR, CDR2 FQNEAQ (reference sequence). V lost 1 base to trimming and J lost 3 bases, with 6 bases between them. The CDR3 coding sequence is TGTGCCAGCAGCTTAGTTTCCTCTAATGAAAAACTGTTTTTT. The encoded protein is CASSLVSSNEKLFF.

CDR3 loop: CASSEAIQLSNQPQHF. The CDR3 region has the DNA TGTGCCAGCAGTGAAGCCATACAGCTTAGCAATCAGCCCCAGCATTTT. The chain carries TRBV2 and TRBJ1-5; no firm D call. Germline values: CDR1 SNHLY, CDR2 FYNNEI. This CDR3 has 16 residues. The V end lost 0 bases, the J end lost 0 bases, and 9 bases lay between the germline ends.

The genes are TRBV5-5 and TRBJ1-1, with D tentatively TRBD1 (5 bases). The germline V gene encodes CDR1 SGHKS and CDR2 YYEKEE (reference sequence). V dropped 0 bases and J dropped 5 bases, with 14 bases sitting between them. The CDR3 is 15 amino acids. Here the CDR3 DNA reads TGTGCCAGCAGCTTGGATGGTCAGGGAGGGACTGAAGCTTTCTTT. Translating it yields CASSLDGQGGTEAFF.

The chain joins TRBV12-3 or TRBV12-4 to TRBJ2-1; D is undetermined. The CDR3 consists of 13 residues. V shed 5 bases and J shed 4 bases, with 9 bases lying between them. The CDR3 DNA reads TGTGCCAGCAGTAAGAACTCGTACAATGAGCAGTTCTTC. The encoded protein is CASSKNSYNEQFF.